This T cell receptor beta chain was recovered during a study of identical twins. Donors uniformly comprised healthy Caucasians. This clonotype was observed a handful of times. The antigen is not known. Study-wide points: The authors drew conclusions from cross-sectional statistical analysis rather than following the same donors.

TCRdb processed the 5' RACE reads anew with MiXCR; each CDR3 protein has one entry. The data contain 570,000 or so distinct CDR3 sequences, 9% to 10% of them singletons. These sequences were also reported in another study, on yellow fever vaccine responses in identical twins.

The receptor comes from a woman between 18 and 30 years old in good health. Sequencing was performed on PBMCs.

The CDR3 loop is CASRTRGIARETQYF. CDR3 coding DNA: TGTGCCAGCCGGACTCGGGGAATAGCCCGAGAGACCCAGTACTTC. This chain uses TRBV5-6 with TRBJ2-5; TRBD2 is a possible D gene (5 bases). The CDR3 consists of 15 residues. V was trimmed by 7 bases and J by 4 bases, leaving 20 bases between them. Per the germline V gene, CDR1 is SGHDT and CDR2 is YYEEEE.